A selection of T cell receptor beta chains follows, all from one sample in a study of post-analysis software for immune sequencing data. TCRdb reanalysed the PCR reads using MiXCR and keeps one entry per CDR3 protein. The sample holds about 400,000 distinct CDR3 sequences, roughly 35% seen once. The material sequenced was blood. The receptors shown here come from a girl aged 10 to 17 with multiple sclerosis. Both conserved end residues are part of each CDR3. A D gene is named only where the DNA matches it firmly. Size values are once, few and many counts, or a class for expanded clones, and some rows have none.

clone size: -
D gene: TRBD1
V gene: TRBV7-9
J gene: TRBJ2-3
CDR3 DNA: TGTGCCAGCAGCTTAGCAGGGGGCGTCCCAGATACGCAGTATTTT
CDR3 protein: CASSLAGGVPDTQYF

clone size: -
D gene: -
V gene: TRBV28
J gene: TRBJ2-7
CDR3 DNA: TGTGCCAGCGGAGGGGCAGAGAGCTCCTACGAGCAGTACTTC
CDR3 protein: CASGGAESSYEQYF

clone size: -
D gene: TRBD2
V gene: TRBV7-2
J gene: TRBJ2-3
CDR3 DNA: TGTGCCAGCAGACCCACGGGGGGGATCACAGATACGCAGTATTTT
CDR3 protein: CASRPTGGITDTQYF

clone size: -
D gene: -
V gene: TRBV5-1
J gene: TRBJ1-5
CDR3 DNA: TGCGCCAGCAGCTTCGGTTACGATAGCGATCAGCCCCAGCATTTT
CDR3 protein: CASSFGYDSDQPQHF

clone size: medium-sized
D gene: -
V gene: TRBV6-5
J gene: TRBJ1-2
CDR3 DNA: TGTGCCAGCAGTTACTCGACACCGACCGGTGGCTACACCTTC
CDR3 protein: CASSYSTPTGGYTF

clone size: -
D gene: -
V gene: TRBV6-6
J gene: TRBJ2-1
CDR3 DNA: TGTGCCAGCAGTTACCGGCCTAGCGAGTCGTACAATGAGCAGTTCTTC
CDR3 protein: CASSYRPSESYNEQFF

clone size: -
D gene: -
V gene: TRBV4-3
J gene: TRBJ1-2
CDR3 DNA: TGCGCCAGCGGGGGGGGAAGAGGAGGCTACACCTTC
CDR3 protein: CASGGGRGGYTF

clone size: few
D gene: -
V gene: TRBV27
J gene: TRBJ1-6
CDR3 DNA: TGTGCCAGCAGTTCCGTCCGGGCTTCAACGGGATCACCCCTCCACTTT
CDR3 protein: CASSSVRASTGSPLHF

clone size: many
D gene: TRBD2
V gene: TRBV4-2
J gene: TRBJ2-5
CDR3 DNA: TGTGCCAGCAGCTCCATCTCCTCACAGGCGGGGGGTGCGCGGGAGACCCAGTACTTC
CDR3 protein: CASSSISSQAGGARETQYF

clone size: -
D gene: TRBD2
V gene: TRBV20-1
J gene: TRBJ2-5
CDR3 DNA: TGCAGTGCTATAGCGGGGGGGCGGGAGACCCAGTACTTC
CDR3 protein: CSAIAGGRETQYF

clone size: -
D gene: TRBD2
V gene: TRBV11-2
J gene: TRBJ2-3
CDR3 DNA: TGTGCCAGCAGCTTAGGACTAGCGGGGTTCACAGATACGCAGTATTTT
CDR3 protein: CASSLGLAGFTDTQYF

clone size: -
D gene: -
V gene: TRBV9
J gene: TRBJ1-1
CDR3 DNA: TGTGCCAGCACCCTAAGGGGGGGGCCGGTGACTGAAGCTTTCTTT
CDR3 protein: CASTLRGGPVTEAFF

clone size: -
D gene: -
V gene: TRBV6-5
J gene: TRBJ2-5
CDR3 DNA: TGTGCCAGCAGCGTAGCTGGGAGAGCTCAAGAGACCCAGTACTTC
CDR3 protein: CASSVAGRAQETQYF

clone size: -
D gene: -
V gene: TRBV29-1
J gene: TRBJ2-1
CDR3 DNA: TGCAGCGTTGATGTTTACAATGAGCGGTTCTTC
CDR3 protein: CSVDVYNERFF

clone size: -
D gene: TRBD1
V gene: TRBV10-3
J gene: TRBJ2-7
CDR3 DNA: TGTGCCATCAGTGACGGAGGACAGGTGACCTACGAGCAGTACTTC
CDR3 protein: CAISDGGQVTYEQYF

clone size: -
D gene: TRBD1
V gene: TRBV6-6
J gene: TRBJ1-5
CDR3 DNA: TGTGCCAGCAGTTACTCGACCCAGGGGGATCAGCCCCAGCATTTT
CDR3 protein: CASSYSTQGDQPQHF

clone size: -
D gene: TRBD1
V gene: TRBV6-1
J gene: TRBJ2-7
CDR3 DNA: TGTGCCAGCAGTGTACGGGACAGGGGCTACGAGCAGTACTTC
CDR3 protein: CASSVRDRGYEQYF

clone size: -
D gene: TRBD2
V gene: TRBV20-1
J gene: TRBJ2-7
CDR3 DNA: TGCAGTGCTAGAACCTCTAGCGGGGGGGCCGCCTACGAGCAGTACTTC
CDR3 protein: CSARTSSGGAAYEQYF

clone size: -
D gene: -
V gene: TRBV7-2
J gene: TRBJ1-2
CDR3 DNA: TGTGCCAGCAGCTTAACCCCCAACGGAGGCTACACCTTC
CDR3 protein: CASSLTPNGGYTF

clone size: -
D gene: -
V gene: TRBV28
J gene: TRBJ2-1
CDR3 DNA: TGTGCCAGCAGGTTTGCAGGGGGGTACAATGAGCAGTTCTTC
CDR3 protein: CASRFAGGYNEQFF

clone size: -
D gene: -
V gene: TRBV6-5
J gene: TRBJ2-3
CDR3 DNA: TGTGCCAGCAGTTTATACAGGAGCACAGATACGCAGTATTTT
CDR3 protein: CASSLYRSTDTQYF

clone size: -
D gene: TRBD2
V gene: TRBV20-1
J gene: TRBJ2-1
CDR3 DNA: TGCAGTGCTCTAGCGGGGGCGCAGGGGGATGAGCAGTTCTTC
CDR3 protein: CSALAGAQGDEQFF

clone size: few
D gene: TRBD1
V gene: TRBV24-1
J gene: TRBJ2-2
CDR3 DNA: TGTGCCACCAGTGTCGACAGGGTCCCCGGGGAGCTGTTTTTT
CDR3 protein: CATSVDRVPGELFF

clone size: few
D gene: -
V gene: TRBV3-1
J gene: TRBJ2-7
CDR3 DNA: TGTGCCAGCAGCCCAGGGACATTAGACTACGAGCAGTACTTC
CDR3 protein: CASSPGTLDYEQYF

clone size: few
D gene: TRBD2
V gene: TRBV7-6
J gene: TRBJ2-3
CDR3 DNA: TGTGCCAGCAGGTTCGGGACTAGCGCTACAGATACGCAGTATTTT
CDR3 protein: CASRFGTSATDTQYF

clone size: few
D gene: TRBD2
V gene: TRBV27
J gene: TRBJ2-7
CDR3 DNA: TGTGCCAGCAGTCTCTCAGGACTAGCGGCCTCCTACGAGCAGTACTTC
CDR3 protein: CASSLSGLAASYEQYF

clone size: few
D gene: -
V gene: TRBV2
J gene: TRBJ1-5
CDR3 DNA: TGTGCCAGCAGTGAAATGAGAAGGGGGGAGCCCCAGCATTTT
CDR3 protein: CASSEMRRGEPQHF

clone size: many
D gene: -
V gene: TRBV10-2
J gene: TRBJ2-1
CDR3 DNA: TGCGCCAGCAGTCTCAGGTCCAATGAGCAGTTCTTC
CDR3 protein: CASSLRSNEQFF

clone size: -
D gene: -
V gene: TRBV6-5
J gene: TRBJ1-2
CDR3 DNA: TGTGCCAGCAGTTACAGTTCCCGTTATGGCTGCACCTTC
CDR3 protein: CASSYSSRYGCTF

clone size: -
D gene: TRBD1
V gene: TRBV7-9
J gene: TRBJ1-2
CDR3 DNA: TGTGCCAGCAGCTTAGGGGCAGGGGGCTATGGCTACACCTTC
CDR3 protein: CASSLGAGGYGYTF

clone size: few
D gene: TRBD1
V gene: TRBV6-1
J gene: TRBJ2-1
CDR3 DNA: TGTGCCAGCAGTGAAGCCGGGACAGGGGGCTCAGATGAGCAGTTCTTC
CDR3 protein: CASSEAGTGGSDEQFF